This T cell receptor (beta chain) stems from a study of CD8+ T cells in alopecia areata. The study, taken as a whole, reports: Tofacitinib did not eliminate many expanded lesional clones from scalp or blood. Especially in alopecia totalis/universalis, lesional scalp showed greater clonality than normal scalp did. Tofacitinib delivered significant drops in scalp clonality and in expanded CD8+ clones among the top 100.

It was cDNA, reverse transcribed from extracted RNA, that served as the sequencing template. Here immunoSEQ multiplex PCR was the method, and the copy in TCRdb shows in-frame clones only, minus some. Of more than 200,000 clones listed, around 43% are singletons. As concerns this clone: The target antigen is unknown.

The treatment: oral pan-JAK inhibitor, 5-10 mg twice daily. CDR1 is KGHSH and CDR2 is LQKENI in the germline V gene. V lost 3 bases and J 9 bases, leaving 18 bases between the germline ends. The CDR3 runs 15 residues. This sample comprised CD4+ T cells sorted from blood, obtained around week 37, from a patient treated with tofacitinib. The J gene is TRBJ2-1, the V gene TRBV18; D is perhaps TRBD2 (6 bases). The sequence was collected from a human donor with alopecia areata. The CDR3 region has the DNA TGTGCCAGCTCACCGTCGCTAGCGCTCGGTAGTGAGCAGTTCTTC. It encodes CASSPSLALGSEQFF.